The 25 T cell receptor beta chains below were found in one sample sequenced in a study of long-term antiretroviral therapy in people with HIV. Survey-level immunoSEQ v3.0 assays were run. Clones were read by immunoSEQ multiplex PCR, and TCRdb kept only the in-frame ones, dropping some. The repertoire consists of roughly 33,000 clones, with 60% to 85% occurring once and the leading ten covering approximately 8%. The sample consisted of unsorted PBMCs, taken 3.1 years after starting antiretroviral therapy. Every receptor here comes from a woman in her fifties or sixties with HIV.

The V and J genes are TRBV30 and TRBJ2-7; possibly TRBD2 for D (5 bases). V was trimmed by 2 bases and J by 7 bases, leaving 12 bases between them. The CDR3 length is 12 residues. Germline CDR1 GTSNPN, CDR2 SVGIG (reference sequence). CDR3 amino acids: CAWSKEVGEQYV. The CDR3 DNA reads TGTGCCTGGAGTAAGGAGGTTGGAGAGCAGTACGTC.

The CDR3 protein is CASSQTLGNSPLHF. The CDR3 region has the DNA TGTGCCAGCAGCCAGACTCTGGGAAATTCACCCCTCCACTTT. V is TRBV14 and J is TRBJ1-6; no clear D. V shed 3 bases and J shed 7 bases, with 10 bases lying between them. Germline V gene sequence: CDR1 SGHDN, CDR2 FVKESK. The CDR3 covers 14 residues.

The chain joins TRBV9 to TRBJ2-6, with D perhaps matching TRBD1 (6 bases). Germline V gives CDR1 SGDLS, CDR2 YYNGEE. Trimming cost V 0 bases and J 2 bases, with 15 bases left between them. CDR3 length: 18 amino acids. CDR3 region: CASSVARATGTGANVLTF. For the CDR3, the DNA is TGTGCCAGCAGCGTAGCTAGGGCGACAGGAACTGGGGCCAACGTCCTGACTTTC.

This clone was counted a single time. The chain carries TRBV2 and TRBJ1-5; D possibly corresponds to TRBD1 (5 bases). The V gene's germline CDR1 is SNHLY and CDR2 FYNNEI. CDR3 size: 18 residues. V lost 5 bases and J lost 2, with 22 bases in between. The CDR3: CASSHQGLGAYGNQPQHF. In nucleotides, the CDR3 is TGTGCCAGCAGTCACCAGGGTTTAGGGGCATATGGCAATCAGCCCCAGCATTTT.

V gene TRBV6-6 combines with J gene TRBJ2-7; D is undetermined. Trimming pared 6 bases from V and 4 bases from J, leaving 10 bases between. This CDR3 has 12 residues. The germline CDR1 and CDR2 sequences are MNHNY and SVGAGI (reference sequence). The DNA of the CDR3 is TGTGCCAGCAGCCCGGACGGGTACGAGCAGTACGTC. This gives the protein CASSPDGYEQYV.

This chain joins TRBV30 and TRBJ1-1, with a weak D call TRBD1 (5 bases). This CDR3 comprises 14 residues. The germline V gene has CDR1 GTSNPN and CDR2 SVGIG (reference sequence). V was trimmed by 7 bases and J by 4 bases, leaving 19 bases between them. CDR3 nucleotide sequence: TGTGCCTCCCGGGGCGGGGACCTGGGCACTGAAGCTTTCTTT. This encodes CASRGGDLGTEAFF.

V gene TRBV7-8 combines with J gene TRBJ1-5, with D unresolved. There are 13 residues in the CDR3. Trimming shortened V by 7 bases and J by 7 bases, and 14 bases separated the two germline ends. CDR1 and CDR2 (germline): SGHVS, FQNEAQ. For the CDR3, the DNA is TGTGCCAGCACCGCTTCTGGGTCACAGCCCCAGCATTTT. This translates into CASTASGSQPQHF.

The V call is TRBV27, the J call TRBJ2-3; a possible D gene is TRBD2 (6 bases). This CDR3 is built from 13 residues. Germline CDR1 MNHEY, CDR2 SMNVEV (reference sequence). V was clipped by 10 bases and J by 1 base, with 12 bases between them. The CDR3 region is CATSEGRTDTQYF. DNA for the CDR3: TGTGCCACCTCGGAGGGCCGCACAGATACGCAGTATTTT.

This clone was seen once. J is TRBJ1-5 and V is TRBV27; D is undetermined. The CDR3 loop spans 14 amino acids. V lost 5 bases and J lost 1, with 9 bases in between. Germline V CDR1 and CDR2: MNHEY, SMNVEV (reference sequence). The CDR3 loop reads CASSPDTSNQPQHF. The CDR3 DNA sequence: TGTGCCAGCAGTCCAGACACAAGCAATCAGCCCCAGCATTTT.

J is TRBJ1-1 and V is TRBV11-2; D gene ambiguous. This CDR3 has 15 amino acids. V shed 5 bases and J shed 0 bases, with 13 bases lying between them. CDR1 and CDR2 from the germline V gene are SGHAT and FQNNGV. The CDR3 coding sequence is TGTGCCAGCAGCCCTGGCGAGGGCTTGAACACTGAAGCTTTCTTT. Residues: CASSPGEGLNTEAFF.

This clone was counted a few times. CDR3 sequence: CASSLAQGVEDEQYV. The CDR3 DNA sequence: TGTGCCAGCAGCCTAGCCCAGGGGGTGGAAGACGAGCAGTACGTC. The chain is built from TRBV21-1 and TRBJ2-7; TRBD1 is taken as the D call from the table, unchecked against the DNA. TRBV21-1 is assigned pseudogene status. This CDR3 spans 15 amino acids.

V usage is TRBV28 and J usage is TRBJ2-5; 11 bases are shared with TRBD2. Per germline, CDR1 MDHEN and CDR2 SYDVKM. The CDR3 length is 15 residues. After removal of 8 bases from V and 4 bases from J, the junction contained 9 bases not matched to a gene. CDR3 region: CASGSSGGGGETQYF. CDR3 in DNA: TGTGCCAGCGGAAGTAGCGGGGGGGGTGGAGAGACCCAGTACTTC. Full variable domain (missing parts from reference TRBV28 and TRBJ2-5): DVKVTQSSRYLVKRTGEKVFLECVQDMDHENMFWYRQDPGLGLRLIYFSYDVKMKEKGDIPEGYSVSREKKERFSLILESASTNQTSMYLCASGSSGGGGETQYFGPGTRLLVL.

The chain joins TRBV7-3 to TRBJ2-3; no firm D call. V was clipped by 5 bases and J by 11 bases, with 17 bases between them. The CDR3 runs to 13 residues. From germline, CDR1 is SGHTA and CDR2 FQGTGA. DNA of the CDR3: TGTGCCAGCAGCCTAAACCCGGGCCAGAGGCAGTATTTT. Translated, it gives CASSLNPGQRQYF. Full variable domain (missing parts from reference TRBV7-3 and TRBJ2-3): GAGVSQTPSNKVTEKGKYVELRCDPISGHTALYWYRQSLGQGPEFLIYFQGTGAADDSGLPNDRFFAVRPEGSVSTLKIQRTERGDSAVYLCASSLNPGQRQYFGPGTRLTVL.

The chain joins TRBV14 to TRBJ1-5; D remains ambiguous. Germline V gene lookup returns CDR1 SGHDN and CDR2 FVKESK. This CDR3 contains 13 residues. Trimming removed 5 bases at V and 4 bases at J, with 9 bases between. CDR3 in amino acids: CASSSDTNQPQHF. The CDR3 DNA is TGTGCCAGCAGCAGTGACACTAATCAGCCCCAGCATTTT.

The rearrangement joins TRBV7-9 to TRBJ2-3, with D perhaps TRBD2 (6 bases). Trimming cost V 6 bases and J 2 bases, with 15 bases left between them. The CDR3 is 15 amino acids. The germline V gene encodes CDR1 SEHNR and CDR2 FQNEAQ (reference sequence). The CDR3 reads CASRGGRGSTDTQYF. CDR3 nucleotide sequence: TGTGCCAGCAGGGGCGGGCGGGGTTCCACAGATACGCAGTATTTT. The variable domain in full, with the rest retrieved from reference TRBV7-9 and TRBJ2-3, is DTGVSQNPRHKITKRGQNVTFRCDPISEHNRLYWYRQTLGQGPEFLTYFQNEAQLEKSRLLSDRFSAERPKGSFSTLEIQRTEQGDSAMYLCASRGGRGSTDTQYFGPGTRLTVL.

The chain recombines TRBV29-1 with TRBJ2-1; D is perhaps TRBD1 (7 bases). The CDR3 is 16 amino acids. The ends were cut back, 4 bases at V and 0 bases at J, with 16 bases in the middle. CDR1 and CDR2 from the germline V gene are SQVTM and ANQGSEA. The CDR3 protein is CSVVGGWTGSYNEQFF. The CDR3 DNA reads as TGCAGCGTTGTGGGAGGCTGGACAGGCTCCTACAATGAGCAGTTCTTC.

As DNA, the CDR3 is TGTGCCAGCAGCTTTGGCCGGGGTCCTGGGGCCAACGTCCTGACTTTC. It encodes CASSFGRGPGANVLTF. The V call is TRBV7-2, the J call TRBJ2-6, with a tentative D call TRBD2 (5 bases). CDR1 and CDR2 (germline): SGHTA, FQGNSA. The length of the CDR3 is 16 residues. V shed 3 bases and J shed 2 bases, with 11 bases lying between them.

The rearrangement joins TRBV13 to TRBJ1-5, with D perhaps matching TRBD1 (6 bases). CDR3 length: 15 residues. The germline CDR1 and CDR2 sequences are PRHDT and FYEKMQ (reference sequence). V was shortened by 3 bases and J by 1 base, with 10 bases between the two germline ends. CDR3 in amino acids: CASSFGRGSNQPQHF. CDR3 nucleotides: TGTGCCAGCAGCTTTGGCAGGGGAAGCAATCAGCCCCAGCATTTT.

In its sample, this clone was seen once. This sequence joins TRBV28 and TRBJ2-2; 14 nucleotides agree with TRBD2. The CDR3 contains 18 residues. With 5 bases clipped from V and 2 bases from J, the junction kept 7 bases outside the gene matches. CDR1 MDHEN and CDR2 SYDVKM come from the germline V gene. The CDR3 spells CASSPPGTSGGNTGELFF. For the CDR3, the DNA is TGTGCCAGCAGTCCTCCGGGGACTAGCGGGGGAAACACCGGGGAGCTGTTTTTT.

This clone occurred a few times. V usage is TRBV2 and J usage is TRBJ1-5; 9 bases map to TRBD1. Germline V lookup: CDR1 SNHLY, CDR2 FYNNEI. The CDR3 has 15 residues. V trimming: 6 bases; J trimming: 9 bases; junction bases outside the gene matches: 12. CDR3 sequence reads: CASSAGGQGLPPQHF. For the CDR3, the DNA is TGTGCCAGCAGCGCTGGGGGACAGGGTTTGCCGCCCCAGCATTTT.

This clone is a singleton in its sample. This chain connects TRBV11-2 to TRBJ2-7, with 9 bases aligning to TRBD1. The germline CDR1 and CDR2 sequences are SGHAT and FQNNGV. The CDR3 totals 15 residues. V shed 3 bases and J 4 bases; nucleotides not matched to a gene: 7. CDR3 coding DNA: TGTGCCAGCAGCTTCCAGGGACAGGGTGGTTACGAGCAGTACTTC. Protein sequence: CASSFQGQGGYEQYF.

This chain uses TRBV6-5 with TRBJ1-2; D unresolved. Germline V gene sequence: CDR1 MNHEY, CDR2 SVGAGI. The CDR3 length is 15 residues. With 0 bases removed from V and 7 bases from J, the gap between germline ends came to 15 bases. The CDR3 sequence is CASSYSGRLSGGYTF. The DNA for the CDR3 is TGTGCCAGCAGTTACTCGGGGAGGCTGAGCGGTGGCTACACCTTC.

The chain combines TRBV2 with TRBJ1-3; no clear D. The germline V gene encodes CDR1 SNHLY and CDR2 FYNNEI. This CDR3 has 16 amino acids. Trimming cost V 3 bases and J 0 bases, with 12 bases left between them. The CDR3 bases are TGTGCCAGCAGTGACCTCCGGATCCTCTCTGGAAACACCATATATTTT. This gives the protein CASSDLRILSGNTIYF.

This clone was counted a few times. Here the CDR3 reads CASSLNTGTSYGYTF. The CDR3 nucleotides read TGTGCCAGCAGTCTCAATACCGGGACAAGTTATGGCTACACCTTC. This chain uses TRBV6-5 with TRBJ1-2, with D perhaps matching TRBD1 (6 bases). The CDR3 runs to 15 residues. CDR1 is MNHEY, CDR2 SVGAGI, per germline. Trimming removed 5 bases at V and 5 bases at J, with 18 bases between.

The gene calls are TRBV7-9 and TRBJ2-1; 7 nucleotides agree with TRBD1. Germline V CDR1 and CDR2: SEHNR, FQNEAQ (reference sequence). This CDR3 is built from 12 residues. Trimming removed 5 bases from V and 9 bases from J; junction bases left unmatched: 4. The CDR3 DNA follows: TGTGCCAGCAGCCAGGACAGGCCTGAGCAGTTCTTC. Translating gives CASSQDRPEQFF.